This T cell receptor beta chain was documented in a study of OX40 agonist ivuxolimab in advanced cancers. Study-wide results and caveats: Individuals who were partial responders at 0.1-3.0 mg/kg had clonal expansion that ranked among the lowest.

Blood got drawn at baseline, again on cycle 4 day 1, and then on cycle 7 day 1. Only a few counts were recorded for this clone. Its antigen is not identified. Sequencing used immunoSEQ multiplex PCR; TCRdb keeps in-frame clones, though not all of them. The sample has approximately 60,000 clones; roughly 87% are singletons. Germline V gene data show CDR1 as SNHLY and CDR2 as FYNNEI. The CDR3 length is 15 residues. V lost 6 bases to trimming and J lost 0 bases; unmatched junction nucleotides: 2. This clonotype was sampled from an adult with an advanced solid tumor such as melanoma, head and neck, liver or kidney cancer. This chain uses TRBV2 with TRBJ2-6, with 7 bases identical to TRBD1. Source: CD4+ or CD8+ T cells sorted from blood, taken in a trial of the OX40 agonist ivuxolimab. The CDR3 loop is CASRRDSSGANVLTF. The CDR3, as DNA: TGTGCCAGCAGACGGGACAGCTCTGGGGCCAACGTCCTGACTTTC.